Listed below are T cell receptor beta chains from one sample, sequenced in a study of T-cell memory formation after mild COVID-19. TCRdb passed the 5' RACE reads through MiXCR, listing each CDR3 protein once. Here the sample spans about 110,000 distinct CDR3 sequences, roughly 12% being singletons. The sequenced sample consisted of PBMCs or a T cell subset sorted from them (not recorded which). Receptors originate from an adult woman who had mild COVID-19 (a few samples of this study predate the infection). Cell type and time point are not known. The conserved cysteine and the conserved F or W are not part of the CDR3 here. Fields, in order: clone size, J gene, V gene, CDR3 protein. Size is omitted from some rows. Given values are once, few, many or a class for expanded clones.

>few|TRBJ2-1|TRBV9
ASSVGSVNEQF
>-|TRBJ2-7|TRBV10-3
AISERFPSSLAPNEQY
>many|TRBJ2-7|TRBV7-3
ASSLGVESEQY
>few|TRBJ2-5|TRBV20-1
SARPLLAGTQETQY
>-|TRBJ2-7|TRBV7-2
ASSRDRTYYEQY
>few|TRBJ2-7|TRBV15
ATSSDEGGEQY
>many|TRBJ2-2|TRBV7-7
ASSLEGGSWTGELF
>-|TRBJ2-7|TRBV20-1
SARDLIAGGPYEQY
>few|TRBJ1-2|TRBV5-1
ASSPRQGDYGYT
>few|TRBJ2-3|TRBV13
ASSWTDTQY
>few|TRBJ2-7|TRBV7-9
ASSLGVRDRGSFYEQY
>few|TRBJ2-1|TRBV12-3/TRBV12-4
ASSTTGSALSMAYNEQF
>-|TRBJ2-7|TRBV23-1
ASSHPEYDRVDEQY
>few|TRBJ2-2|TRBV12-3/TRBV12-4
ASTPGPTGDTGELF
>many|TRBJ2-1|TRBV20-1
SARAPRAGSQYNEQF
>few|TRBJ1-1|TRBV24-1
ATSDGHTEAF
>-|TRBJ1-1|TRBV18
ASSPYSPWNTEAF
>few|TRBJ2-7|TRBV6-5
ASRTTGDEQY
>-|TRBJ2-3|TRBV7-2
ASSFSEGMFRTSTDTQY
>-|TRBJ2-2|TRBV15
ATSSPGTGVIVGSTGELF
>few|TRBJ2-7|TRBV9
ASSTSTGGTPYEQY
>-|TRBJ1-1|TRBV4-3
ASSQGTGGPEAF
>-|TRBJ2-1|TRBV5-1
ASSLDPGANEQF
>-|TRBJ2-7|TRBV27
ASSLSWLYEQY
>few|TRBJ2-5|TRBV7-2
ASSLVVTGPGEETQY
>-|TRBJ1-1|TRBV7-9
ASSSDRTTEAF
>-|TRBJ1-1|TRBV6-6
ASSYGVRTEAF
>few|TRBJ2-3|TRBV7-2
ASSFSGGGGDTQY
>few|TRBJ2-5|TRBV7-8
ASSLSLRDGETQY
>-|TRBJ2-1|TRBV7-6
ASSLTLMTSGGSDEQF
>many|TRBJ2-1|TRBV12-3/TRBV12-4
ASSSSGTGVYEQF
>-|TRBJ2-1|TRBV7-2
ASSLRGALFDEQF
>-|TRBJ2-7|TRBV29-1
SVYDYEQY
>few|TRBJ2-1|TRBV7-2
ASSLSLAGGWSEQF
>few|TRBJ2-1|TRBV4-2
ASSQEEGAPYNEQF
>-|TRBJ1-2|TRBV12-3/TRBV12-4
ASSRTGGYGYT